This T cell receptor beta chain emerged from a study of cytomegalovirus exposure and HLA in healthy donors. Whole-study results and caveats: Later analysis demonstrated an association between a missense DCLRE1C variant and TCR beta V- and J-gene trimming. Analysis performed later found roughly 17,000 TCR beta sequences associated with HLA alleles at 0.05 false discovery rate.

Germline V gene sequence: CDR1 MDHEN, CDR2 SYDVKM. This CDR3 comprises 15 residues. V dropped 4 bases and J dropped 7; count of bases not matched to a gene: 6. The primer mix had 60 Vbeta and 13 Jbeta primers. Sequencing was performed with immunoSEQ multiplex PCR; in TCRdb, only in-frame clones are kept and a portion is missing. This repertoire shows roughly 160,000 clones, about four fifths found once; its top ten account for 7% to 9.5%. Notes on this clone: The target antigen is unknown.

The receptor comes from a male donor in good health and CMV-seropositive. The V call is TRBV28, the J call TRBJ2-1, with 11 nucleotides matching TRBD2. The source material was PBMCs. The CDR3 region has the DNA TGTGCCAGCAGTTCTTCCGGGACTAGCGGTAATGAGCAGTTCTTC. Translation: CASSSSGTSGNEQFF.